A single TCR beta chain is shown here with its context. Antigen: not known. The sample is drawn from a study of T cells in Graves' hyperthyroidism and ophthalmopathy. Study conclusions and caveats: Also found in blood were most expanded thyroid clonotypes above 0.001.

The CDR3 regions of TCR beta were amplified from RNA transcripts. Using the HTBI primer set, a first-round RT-PCR was run on the TCR CDR3. TCRdb reprocessed the multiplex PCR reads via MiXCR and lists one record per CDR3 protein. The repertoire holds 400,000 to 600,000 distinct CDR3 sequences, with roughly 20% as singletons. The CDR3 length is 13 residues. Germline CDR1 and CDR2: LNHDA and SQIVND (reference sequence). Deletions cut 4 bases from V and 7 bases from J, with 13 bases between. Material: blood. The TCR sequence derives from a man between 18 and 29 years old with Graves' hyperthyroidism. The rearrangement links TRBV19 to TRBJ1-1; D call uncertain. CDR3 nucleotide sequence: TGTGCCAGTAGTAAGGAAAGAACGGGTGAAGCTTTCTTT. Its protein product is CASSKERTGEAFF.